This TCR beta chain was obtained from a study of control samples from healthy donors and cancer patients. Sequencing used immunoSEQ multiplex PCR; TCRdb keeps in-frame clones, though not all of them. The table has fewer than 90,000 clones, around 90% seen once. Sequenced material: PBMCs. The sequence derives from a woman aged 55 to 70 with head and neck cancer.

As DNA, the CDR3 is TGTGCCAGCAGGACTAGCGGTACGGTAGGGAATGAGCAGTTCTTC. Translation: CASRTSGTVGNEQFF. The chain combines TRBV6-5 with TRBJ2-1, with 9 bases that match TRBD2. Looked up from germline, CDR1 is MNHEY and CDR2 is SVGAGI. V was clipped by 6 bases and J by 7 bases; unmatched bases: 10. CDR3 length: 15 residues.